One and the same sample provided the 24 T cell receptor beta chains below, sequenced in a study of T cell responses to AZD1222 COVID-19 vaccine. Data came from immunoSEQ multiplex PCR; TCRdb stores just in-frame clones and leaves some out. The table has 150,000 or so clones, roughly 90% seen once. This sample comprised peripheral blood, obtained on day 0 of AZD1222 vaccination. All receptors come from an adult in good health.

The chain is built from TRBV3-1 (or the pseudogene TRBV3-2) and TRBJ2-1, with 11 bases that match TRBD2. The germline V gene encodes CDR1 LGHDT and CDR2 YNNKEL (reference sequence). With V trimmed by 6 bases and J by 8 bases, 9 bases remained unmatched. The CDR3 contains 15 residues. The CDR3 DNA reads TGTGCCAGCAGGACTAGCGGGAAGACGGGGGATGAGCAGTTCTTC. It yields the protein CASRTSGKTGDEQFF.

The V gene is TRBV7-3, the J gene TRBJ2-3; 7 positions agree with TRBD2. The CDR3 has 14 amino acids. J gave up 1 base and V 6 bases, and 4 bases lay outside the gene matches. The V gene's germline CDR1 is SGHTA and CDR2 FQGTGA. CDR3 sequence: CASSPTSGTDTQYF. The CDR3 DNA reads as TGTGCCAGCAGTCCCACTAGCGGCACAGATACGCAGTATTTT.

The chain couples TRBV4-3 to TRBJ2-3, with TRBD1 matching over 9 bases. CDR1 and CDR2 from the germline V gene are LGHNA and YSLEER. J lost 3 bases, V lost 3 bases, and 10 bases had no gene match. CDR3 length: 17 residues. CDR3 nucleotide sequence: TGCGCCAGCAGCCACGCTCGCCTCGGGACAGGGACAGATACGCAGTATTTT. Its translation is CASSHARLGTGTDTQYF.

The rearrangement links TRBV7-8 to TRBJ2-2, with TRBD1 matching 8 bases. The CDR3 has 15 residues. Per germline, CDR1 SGHVS and CDR2 FQNEAQ. The trim removed 6 bases at V and 6 bases at J, leaving 9 bases unmatched. CDR3 sequence reads: CASRRLTGEAGELFF. The CDR3 DNA sequence: TGTGCCAGCAGACGCCTGACAGGGGAAGCCGGGGAGCTGTTTTTT. Combining the CDR3 with reference TRBV7-8 and TRBJ2-2 gives the whole variable domain GAGVSQSPRYKVAKRGQDVALRCDPISGHVSLFWYQQALGQGPEFLTYFQNEAQLDKSGLPSDRFFAERPEGSVSTLKIQRTQQEDSAVYLCASRRLTGEAGELFFGEGSRLTVL.

This clone was seen only once. The CDR3 bases are TGTGCCAGCAGACGAGGGACAGGGGGTAGCACAGATACGCAGTATTTT. It is translated as CASRRGTGGSTDTQYF. V is TRBV2 and J is TRBJ2-3; TRBD1 matches at 11 bases. The CDR3 consists of 16 residues. The V gene end was trimmed by 6 bases and the J gene end by 0 bases; junction bases not matched to a gene: 5. CDR1 is SNHLY and CDR2 is FYNNEI in the germline V gene.

This rearrangement joins TRBV7-3 to TRBJ1-1; D perhaps matches TRBD1 (5 bases). The germline V and J ends were trimmed by 0 bases and 1 base, with 9 bases remaining between them. The CDR3 runs to 15 residues. CDR1 and CDR2 (germline): SGHTA, FQGTGA. The CDR3 loop reads CASSLTGAPNTEAFF. CDR3 DNA sequence: TGTGCCAGCAGCTTAACCGGGGCCCCGAACACTGAAGCTTTCTTT.

The rearrangement links TRBV30 to TRBJ1-2; D might be TRBD1 (6 bases). V dropped 1 base and J dropped 0 bases, with 12 bases sitting between them. The CDR3 sequence is 15 residues long. From germline, CDR1 is GTSNPN and CDR2 SVGIG (reference sequence). CDR3 protein: CAWSALDSTNYGYTF. For the CDR3, the DNA is TGTGCCTGGAGTGCTCTGGACAGTACTAACTATGGCTACACCTTC.

J is TRBJ1-1 and V is TRBV7-9; a possible D gene is TRBD1 (5 bases). Germline values: CDR1 SEHNR, CDR2 FQNEAQ (reference sequence). V lost 2 bases, J lost 5 bases, and 15 bases lay in between. CDR3 length: 15 amino acids. As DNA, the CDR3 is TGTGCCAGCAGCTTATTTAGGGGTATCGGAACTGAAGCTTTCTTT. Residues: CASSLFRGIGTEAFF.

The CDR3 DNA reads as TGTGCCAGCAGTGAAGCGCTTCCTCCCCCGGGCAATGAGCAGTTCTTC. Translation: CASSEALPPPGNEQFF. The chain links TRBV2 to TRBJ2-1, with D uncertain. Trimming cost V 0 bases and J 6 bases, with 15 bases left between them. The CDR3 consists of 16 residues. Germline CDR1 and CDR2: SNHLY and FYNNEI.

The rearrangement joins TRBV6-6 to TRBJ2-1; the D gene could be TRBD1 or TRBD2 (6 bases each). CDR1 and CDR2 from the germline V gene are MNHNY and SVGAGI (reference sequence). The CDR3 has 14 amino acids. V was shortened by 6 bases and J by 5 bases, with 14 bases between the two germline ends. The CDR3 DNA reads TGTGCCAGCAGCGGGGGCCTACAGCACAATGAGCAGTTCTTC. Translated, it gives CASSGGLQHNEQFF.

The rearrangement joins TRBV21-1 to TRBJ1-6; the D call in the table, TRBD1, was not verified against the DNA. TRBV21-1 is listed as a pseudogene. CDR3 length: 21 residues. DNA of the CDR3: TGTGCCAGCAGCAGCCCTCTCGCCGGGACAGGGGGCAAGGAATTCGATTCACCCCTCCACTTT. Translation: CASSSPLAGTGGKEFDSPLHF.

The chain uses TRBV5-1 and TRBJ1-1, with a possible D match to TRBD1 (5 bases). Germline CDR1 is SGHRS and CDR2 is YFSETQ. The CDR3 is 20 amino acids. With 0 bases removed from V and 0 bases from J, the gap between germline ends came to 24 bases. In DNA form, the CDR3 reads TGCGCCAGCAGCTTGGCGGATTGGTCGCCGACAGTGGGCATGAACACTGAAGCTTTCTTT. Its protein product is CASSLADWSPTVGMNTEAFF.

This clone was recorded only once. This chain uses TRBV7-3 with TRBJ1-1, with a possible D match to TRBD1 (6 bases). Germline loops: CDR1 SGHTA, CDR2 FQGTGA. Trimming removed 5 bases at V and 1 base at J, with 11 bases between. The CDR3 extends over 14 amino acids. In DNA, the CDR3 is TGTGCCAGCAGCCCCGGGGGGGCGAACACTGAAGCTTTCTTT. Amino acid sequence: CASSPGGANTEAFF. The variable domain in full, completed from reference TRBV7-3 and TRBJ1-1, reads GAGVSQTPSNKVTEKGKYVELRCDPISGHTALYWYRQSLGQGPEFLIYFQGTGAADDSGLPNDRFFAVRPEGSVSTLKIQRTERGDSAVYLCASSPGGANTEAFFGQGTRLTVV.

The rearrangement uses TRBV7-2 and TRBJ1-1; no clear D gene. The V gene lost 0 bases and the J gene lost 0 bases, with 11 bases spanning the gap. The CDR3 spans 16 residues. Germline CDR1 is SGHTA and CDR2 is FQGNSA. The CDR3 DNA is TGTGCCAGCAGCTTAGCCGGTCTTGCAATGAACACTGAAGCTTTCTTT. It translates to CASSLAGLAMNTEAFF.

The rearrangement links TRBV6-1 to TRBJ2-7; D is perhaps TRBD2 (6 bases). V was clipped by 1 base and J by 1 base, with 14 bases between them. This CDR3 comprises 16 residues. Looked up from germline, CDR1 is MNHNS and CDR2 is SASEGT. CDR3 nucleotide sequence: TGTGCCAGCAGTGAAGAGGGGAGGCATTCTTCCTACGAGCAGTACTTC. Translated: CASSEEGRHSSYEQYF.

This clone has only one observation. The V and J genes are TRBV29-1 and TRBJ2-3, with D tentatively TRBD2 (5 bases). The CDR3 sequence is 14 residues long. Trimming took 7 bases from V and 0 from J, leaving 14 bases between them. Germline V gene data show CDR1 as SQVTM and CDR2 as ANQGSEA. The CDR3 DNA is TGCAGCGCCACCCGGGATACTAGCACAGATACGCAGTATTTT. Its translation is CSATRDTSTDTQYF.

This rearrangement joins TRBV2 to TRBJ1-4, with D unclear. Germline-derived CDR1 and CDR2 are SNHLY and FYNNEI. The CDR3 is made up of 13 amino acids. Deletions cut 5 bases from V and 5 bases from J, with 9 bases between. CDR3 loop: CASSLDLNEKLFF. The DNA of the CDR3 is TGTGCCAGCAGTCTTGATCTAAATGAAAAACTGTTTTTT.

This chain uses TRBV5-6 with TRBJ2-6; D call uncertain. Trimming left V 0 bases short and J 5 bases short, with 15 bases between. The CDR3 totals 17 residues. Germline CDR1 reads SGHDT; CDR2 reads YYEEEE. The CDR3 DNA reads as TGTGCCAGCAGCTTGGCGTCGGGCAGCCTCTGGGCCAACGTCCTGACTTTC. The encoded protein is CASSLASGSLWANVLTF.

J is TRBJ1-1 and V is TRBV5-6, with unresolved D. The CDR3 consists of 13 residues. From germline, CDR1 is SGHDT and CDR2 YYEEEE. The germline V and J ends were trimmed by 1 base and 4 bases, with 8 bases remaining between them. CDR3 DNA sequence: TGTGCCAGCAGCTTGCCCGGCAGCACTGAAGCTTTCTTT. Amino acids: CASSLPGSTEAFF.

The V call is TRBV6-4, the J call TRBJ1-1, with D unclear. Per the germline V gene, CDR1 is MRHNA and CDR2 is SNTAGT. CDR3 size: 14 residues. V dropped 6 bases and J dropped 1 base, with 12 bases sitting between them. As DNA, the CDR3 is TGTGCCAGCAGCCCGGAACACGGGAACACTGAAGCTTTCTTT. Translation gives CASSPEHGNTEAFF.

The V call is TRBV4-1, the J call TRBJ1-2; weak D call: TRBD1 (5 bases). The CDR3 is 16 amino acids. V was cut by 0 bases and J by 4 bases, with 15 bases left in between. Germline CDR1 and CDR2: MGHRA and YSYEKL. The CDR3 here is CASSQDRTPKVYGYTF. The CDR3 nucleotides are TGCGCCAGCAGCCAAGATCGGACACCCAAGGTCTATGGCTACACCTTC.

A single count supports this clone. The CDR3, as DNA: TGTGCCAGCAGCGCCAAGGGGGAGACCCAGTACTTC. Its translation: CASSAKGETQYF. V gene TRBV27 combines with J gene TRBJ2-5, with D possibly matching TRBD1 (5 bases). CDR3 length equals 12 residues. Trimming removed 6 bases at V and 5 bases at J, with 10 bases between. Germline-derived CDR1 and CDR2 are MNHEY and SMNVEV (reference sequence).

The chain joins TRBV5-6 to TRBJ2-1; D not certain. Per the germline V gene, CDR1 is SGHDT and CDR2 is YYEEEE. This CDR3 contains 12 residues. Deletions cut 4 bases from V and 2 bases from J, with 4 bases between. The CDR3 is CASSGTYNEQFF. CDR3 coding DNA: TGTGCCAGCAGCGGAACCTACAATGAGCAGTTCTTC.

CDR3 loop: CASSQDLGTSIPPTDTQYF. The CDR3, as DNA: TGCGCCAGCAGCCAAGATCTCGGGACTAGCATTCCTCCCACAGATACGCAGTATTTT. The chain carries TRBV4-3 and TRBJ2-3; TRBD2 matches at 9 bases. CDR1 is LGHNA, CDR2 YSLEER, per germline. The CDR3 loop spans 19 amino acids. V shed 0 bases, J shed 2 bases, and the junction held 12 bases outside the gene matches.